Below are 7 T cell receptor beta chains sequenced from a single sample in a study of shared clonotypes between healthy human individuals. It was CD45RO-negative cells, positively selected for CCR7, that made up naive CD8 cells, with terminally differentiated effector memory CD45RA+ cells excluded. Produced via immunoSEQ multiplex PCR; TCRdb's table is partial and in-frame only. The data hold about 680,000 clones, with about 91% observed a single time. Sequencing was done on a sample of naive CD8+ T cells sorted from blood. The receptors shown here come from a young man in good health.

This chain links TRBV9 with TRBJ2-7; possible D gene TRBD2, 7 bases. In germline, CDR1 is SGDLS, CDR2 YYNGEE. The CDR3 is 14 residues long. The V and J ends lost 0 bases and 6 bases respectively, with 13 bases between them. CDR3 in amino acids: CASSVDGGQGEQYF. The CDR3 coding sequence is TGTGCCAGCAGCGTAGACGGGGGGCAGGGCGAGCAGTACTTC. Looking up the rest from reference TRBV9 and TRBJ2-7 gives the full variable domain: DSGVTQTPKHLITATGQRVTLRCSPRSGDLSVYWYQQSLDQGLQFLIQYYNGEERAKGNILERFSAQQFPDLHSELNLSSLELGDSALYFCASSVDGGQGEQYFGPGTRLTVT.

This chain connects TRBV7-2 to TRBJ2-7; TRBD2 matches 8 bases. Germline lookup yields CDR1 SGHTA and CDR2 FQGNSA. The CDR3 sequence is 15 residues long. V trimming: 5 bases; J trimming: 2 bases; junction bases outside the gene matches: 8. The CDR3 loop reads CASSPSGSAAYEQYF. In DNA, the CDR3 is TGTGCCAGCAGCCCCAGCGGGAGCGCCGCCTACGAGCAGTACTTC.

The gene calls are TRBV7-9 and TRBJ2-5; tentatively, D is TRBD1 or TRBD2 (5 bases each). The CDR3 runs to 15 residues. Trimming took 3 bases from V and 2 from J, leaving 13 bases between them. Looked up from germline, CDR1 is SEHNR and CDR2 is FQNEAQ (reference sequence). The CDR3 spells CASSFLRDGQETQYF. CDR3 sequence (DNA): TGTGCCAGCAGCTTTCTCCGGGACGGACAAGAGACCCAGTACTTC.

The V gene is TRBV7-6, the J gene TRBJ2-2, with 10 nucleotides matching TRBD2. This CDR3 is built from 16 residues. With 6 bases clipped from V and 7 bases from J, the junction kept 11 bases outside the gene matches. Germline CDR1 SGHVS, CDR2 FNYEAQ. CDR3 in amino acids: CASSPGAGGPFGELFF. The CDR3 nucleotides are TGTGCCAGCAGTCCCGGAGCGGGAGGGCCGTTCGGGGAGCTGTTTTTT.

The rearrangement uses TRBV7-9 and TRBJ2-7, with D tentatively TRBD1 (6 bases). The CDR3 is made up of 15 amino acids. V was pared by 1 base and J by 2 bases, with 12 bases between. Germline V gene lookup returns CDR1 SEHNR and CDR2 FQNEAQ (reference sequence). As DNA, the CDR3 is TGTGCCAGCAGCTTAGAAGATTGGGGGCCCTACGAGCAGTACTTC. This translates into CASSLEDWGPYEQYF.

V usage is TRBV27 and J usage is TRBJ2-1, with D uncertain. The CDR3 runs 11 residues. Germline V gene data show CDR1 as MNHEY and CDR2 as SMNVEV (reference sequence). Trimming removed 5 bases at V and 9 bases at J, with 8 bases between. The CDR3 region is CASSRKGEQFF. The CDR3, as DNA: TGTGCCAGCAGTCGTAAGGGTGAGCAGTTCTTC.

The rearrangement uses TRBV13 and TRBJ1-2; D remains unclear. Trimming pared 1 base from V and 6 bases from J, leaving 15 bases between. Germline CDR1 is PRHDT and CDR2 is FYEKMQ (reference sequence). The CDR3 extends over 15 amino acids. The CDR3 sequence is CASSLVEGGMDGYTF. CDR3 coding DNA: TGTGCCAGCAGCTTAGTGGAGGGAGGGATGGATGGCTACACCTTC.